This T cell receptor (beta chain) was documented in a study of OX40 agonist ivuxolimab in advanced cancers. Study-wide background: Enrollees could have had prior anti-PD-1, anti-PD-L1 or anti-CTLA-4 therapy, which roughly 40% had received. Partial responses were seen in three patients, one with hepatocellular carcinoma and two with cutaneous melanoma.

The CDR3 covers 12 residues. V shed 3 bases and J shed 5 bases, with 8 bases lying between them. CDR1 and CDR2 from the germline V gene are SGHTA and FQGTGA. Broader study findings: Some nonresponders likewise displayed low normalized T-cell clonal expansion.

At baseline, cycle 4 day 1, and cycle 7 day 1, blood was sampled. Data came from immunoSEQ multiplex PCR; TCRdb stores just in-frame clones and leaves some out. Of tens of thousands of clones listed, around 90% are singletons. This clone was seen a single time. Its antigen remains unknown. The J gene is TRBJ2-7, the V gene TRBV7-3, with D possibly matching TRBD2 (6 bases). The sequence derives from an adult with an advanced solid tumor such as melanoma, head and neck, liver or kidney cancer. The source was CD4+ or CD8+ T cells sorted from blood, collected in a trial of the OX40 agonist ivuxolimab. The CDR3 DNA reads as TGTGCCAGCAGCTTCTCGGGAGACGAGCAGTACTTC. Its translation is CASSFSGDEQYF.